A selection of T cell receptor beta chains follows, all from one sample in a study of T cell responses to AZD1222 COVID-19 vaccine. TCRdb keeps only in-frame clones here, not all; method: immunoSEQ multiplex PCR. Seen here are about 70,000 clones, about 80% observed once, and the top ten hold under 8%. The sample consisted of peripheral blood, taken 28 days after the second AZD1222 dose. The source of these receptors is an adult who received the AZD1222 COVID-19 vaccine. Each CDR3 is given with its conserved first and last residue. Each record gives: CDR3 length, clone size, J gene, D gene, V gene, CDR3 protein, CDR3 DNA. The D gene is left open where the match is weak. Rows may omit the clone size; those that give it use once, few, many or a size class.

14 | - | TRBJ1-1 | TRBD1 | TRBV6-6 | CASSYSATVRQGFF | TGTGCCAGCAGTTACTCAGCGACGGTGCGACAGGGTTTCTTT
12 | - | TRBJ1-5 | - | TRBV4-1 | CASSHPNQPQHF | TGCGCCAGCAGCCATCCCAATCAGCCCCAGCATTTT
15 | once | TRBJ2-7 | - | TRBV7-8 | CASTQNRFLLYEQYF | TGTGCCAGCACCCAAAACCGGTTCCTTTTATACGAGCAGTACTTC
12 | once | TRBJ1-4 | - | TRBV20-1 | CSASAGREKLFF | TGCAGTGCTAGTGCAGGGAGGGAAAAACTGTTTTTT
14 | - | TRBJ1-3 | - | TRBV10-2 | CASSEGGLGNTIYF | TGCGCCAGCAGTGAAGGGGGACTTGGAAACACCATATATTTT
16 | - | TRBJ1-6 | TRBD1 | TRBV4-3 | CASSQDNRGLSSPLHF | TGCGCCAGCAGCCAAGACAACAGGGGGCTTAGTTCACCCCTCCACTTT
15 | - | TRBJ2-7 | TRBD2 | TRBV7-2 | CASSLDGTGGYEQYF | TGTGCCAGCAGCTTAGATGGGACGGGAGGCTACGAGCAGTACTTC
16 | - | TRBJ1-2 | - | TRBV5-6 | CASTPVGDQRFYGYTF | TGTGCCAGCACCCCGGTGGGGGACCAAAGATTCTATGGCTACACCTTC
15 | - | TRBJ1-6 | - | TRBV6-2/TRBV6-3 | CASSPAGQRNSPLHF | TGTGCCAGCAGCCCCGCTGGACAGCGTAATTCACCCCTCCACTTT
15 | - | TRBJ2-2 | TRBD1 | TRBV19 | CASSIDRVNTGELFF | TGTGCCAGTAGTATCGACAGGGTTAACACCGGGGAGCTGTTTTTT
17 | - | TRBJ2-5 | - | TRBV7-6 | CASSLVGWDHEEETQYF | TGTGCCAGCAGCTTAGTAGGATGGGACCACGAGGAGGAGACCCAGTACTTC
14 | - | TRBJ1-1 | - | TRBV6-1 | CASSDWTEYTEAFF | TGTGCCAGCAGTGATTGGACAGAGTACACTGAAGCTTTCTTT
13 | - | TRBJ1-2 | - | TRBV12-3/TRBV12-4 | CASSLGSPYGYTF | TGTGCCAGCAGTTTAGGGTCGCCCTATGGCTACACCTTC
14 | - | TRBJ1-1 | - | TRBV6-5 | CASSYGGLGTEAFF | TGTGCCAGCAGTTACGGGGGGTTGGGCACTGAAGCTTTCTTT
15 | - | TRBJ1-2 | - | TRBV7-9 | CASSLGGDGDYGYTF | TGTGCCAGCAGCTTAGGAGGGGATGGGGACTATGGCTACACCTTC
15 | once | TRBJ2-3 | - | TRBV3-1/TRBV3-2 | CASSQDITGAGTQYF | TGTGCCAGCAGCCAAGATATTACCGGCGCGGGTACGCAGTATTTT
13 | - | TRBJ1-5 | - | TRBV12-3/TRBV12-4 | CASSIQGFQPQHF | TGTGCCAGCAGTATACAGGGCTTTCAGCCCCAGCATTTT
15 | - | TRBJ2-5 | - | TRBV29-1 | CSVRPMRRPQETQYF | TGCAGCGTCCGGCCGATGAGACGCCCTCAAGAGACCCAGTACTTC
14 | - | TRBJ1-4 | - | TRBV27 | CASGGYTTNEKLFF | TGTGCCAGCGGGGGTTATACAACTAATGAAAAACTGTTTTTT
13 | - | TRBJ1-1 | - | TRBV4-2 | CASSLARNTEAFF | TGTGCCAGCAGCCTTGCGAGGAACACTGAAGCTTTCTTT
13 | once | TRBJ2-3 | - | TRBV14 | CASSQGFTDTQYF | TGTGCCAGCAGCCAGGGGTTCACAGATACGCAGTATTTT
15 | - | TRBJ2-7 | - | TRBV19 | CASSALPEGDYEQYF | TGTGCCAGTAGTGCCTTGCCTGAGGGGGACTACGAGCAGTACTTC
14 | - | TRBJ1-5 | - | TRBV7-9 | CASSQSGGNQPQHF | TGTGCCAGCAGCCAATCGGGGGGCAATCAGCCCCAGCATTTT
13 | once | TRBJ2-5 | - | TRBV30 | CAWSVDSRETQYF | TGTGCCTGGAGTGTAGATAGTAGGGAGACCCAGTACTTC
15 | - | TRBJ1-2 | - | TRBV4-2 | CASSQAGDRMDGYTF | TGTGCCAGCAGCCAAGCGGGAGACAGGATGGATGGCTACACCTTC
16 | - | TRBJ2-3 | - | TRBV11-2 | CASSLRVTSGGDTQYF | TGTGCCAGCAGCTTGAGGGTGACTAGTGGGGGAGATACGCAGTATTTT
13 | - | TRBJ2-3 | - | TRBV5-1 | CASSFDRRDTQYF | TGCGCCAGCAGTTTTGACAGGAGGGATACGCAGTATTTT
14 | - | TRBJ1-6 | - | TRBV19 | CASSTRTDDSPLHF | TGTGCCAGTAGTACGCGGACAGATGATTCACCCCTCCACTTT
14 | - | TRBJ1-5 | - | TRBV6-1 | CASSEGYSNQPQHF | TGTGCCAGCAGTGAGGGATATAGCAATCAGCCCCAGCATTTT
15 | - | TRBJ1-6 | TRBD1 | TRBV5-6 | CASSSPGTGYTPLHF | TGTGCCAGCAGCTCGCCCGGGACAGGGTATACACCCCTCCACTTT
14 | - | TRBJ2-7 | TRBD1 | TRBV7-8 | CASSQGQGDREQYF | TGTGCCAGCAGCCAGGGACAGGGGGATAGGGAGCAGTACTTC
17 | - | TRBJ2-2 | - | TRBV12-2 | CASRPTGQGAPTGELFF | TGTGCAAGTCGCCCGACGGGACAGGGGGCGCCGACCGGGGAGCTGTTTTTT
14 | - | TRBJ1-1 | - | TRBV7-8 | CASMTRGANTEAFF | TGTGCCAGCATGACTAGGGGGGCGAACACTGAAGCTTTCTTT
13 | - | TRBJ2-1 | - | TRBV20-1 | CSASFLGRGEQFF | TGCAGTGCTAGTTTCCTAGGGAGAGGTGAGCAGTTCTTC
15 | - | TRBJ1-1 | TRBD1 | TRBV19 | CATLSVGQGPLRAFF | TGTGCCACCTTATCTGTCGGACAGGGGCCCTTGAGGGCTTTCTTT
12 | - | TRBJ1-4 | - | TRBV19 | CASSPPREKLFF | TGTGCCAGTAGTCCCCCTCGGGAAAAACTGTTTTTT
16 | - | TRBJ2-5 | TRBD1 | TRBV18 | CASSLTDRGRLETQYF | TGTGCCAGCTCACTAACGGACAGGGGGCGTTTGGAGACCCAGTACTTC
18 | - | TRBJ1-5 | - | TRBV19 | CASRDQGGKRVGNQPQHF | TGTGCCAGTAGAGATCAGGGAGGGAAGCGGGTCGGCAATCAGCCCCAGCATTTT
14 | - | TRBJ2-2 | - | TRBV7-9 | CASSWDTNTGELFF | TGTGCCAGCAGTTGGGACACAAACACCGGGGAGCTGTTTTTT
14 | - | TRBJ1-1 | - | TRBV5-1 | CASSVQGVLTEAFF | TGCGCCAGCAGCGTCCAGGGTGTTTTAACTGAAGCTTTCTTT
13 | - | TRBJ2-5 | - | TRBV7-9 | CASSLFAQETQYF | TGTGCCAGCAGCTTGTTCGCCCAAGAGACCCAGTACTTC
13 | few | TRBJ1-2 | - | TRBV2 | CASSEGGSTGYTF | TGTGCCAGCAGCGAAGGAGGTTCAACGGGCTACACCTTC
16 | - | TRBJ1-5 | - | TRBV24-1 | CATSDLNDPVDQPQHF | TGTGCCACCAGTGATTTGAATGACCCGGTTGATCAGCCCCAGCATTTT